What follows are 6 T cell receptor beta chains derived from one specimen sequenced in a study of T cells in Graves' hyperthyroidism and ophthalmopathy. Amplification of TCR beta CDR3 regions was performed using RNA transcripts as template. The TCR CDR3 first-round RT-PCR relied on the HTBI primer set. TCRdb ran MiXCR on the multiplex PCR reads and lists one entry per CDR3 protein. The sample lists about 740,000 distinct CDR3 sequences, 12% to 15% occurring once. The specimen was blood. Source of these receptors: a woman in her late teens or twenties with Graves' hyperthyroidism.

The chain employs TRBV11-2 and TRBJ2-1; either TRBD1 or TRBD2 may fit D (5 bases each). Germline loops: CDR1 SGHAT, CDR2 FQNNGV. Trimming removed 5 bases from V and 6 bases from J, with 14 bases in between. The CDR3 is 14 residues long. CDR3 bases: TGTGCCAGCAGCCTACCCGGGGCCCTCAATGAGCAGTTCTTC. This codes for CASSLPGALNEQFF.

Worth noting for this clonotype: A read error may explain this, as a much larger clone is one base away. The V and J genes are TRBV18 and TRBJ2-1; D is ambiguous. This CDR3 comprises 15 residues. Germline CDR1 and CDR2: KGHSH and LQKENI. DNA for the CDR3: TGTGCCAGCTCACCATCTGGGGTCGAGAGCAATGAGCAGTCCTTC. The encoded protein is CASSPSGVESNEQSF.

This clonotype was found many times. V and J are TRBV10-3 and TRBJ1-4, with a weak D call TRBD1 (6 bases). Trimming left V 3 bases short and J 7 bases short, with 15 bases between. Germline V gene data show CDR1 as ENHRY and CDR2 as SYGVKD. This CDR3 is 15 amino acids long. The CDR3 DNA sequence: TGTGCCATCAGTGACCCAGGCGGACAGTCTGAAAAACTGTTTTTT. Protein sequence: CAISDPGGQSEKLFF.

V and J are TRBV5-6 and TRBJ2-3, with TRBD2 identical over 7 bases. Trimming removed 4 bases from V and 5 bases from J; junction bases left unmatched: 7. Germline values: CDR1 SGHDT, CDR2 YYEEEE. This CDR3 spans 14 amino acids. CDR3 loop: CASSAPGLRDTQYF. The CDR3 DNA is TGTGCCAGCAGCGCCCCGGGACTAAGAGATACGCAGTATTTT.

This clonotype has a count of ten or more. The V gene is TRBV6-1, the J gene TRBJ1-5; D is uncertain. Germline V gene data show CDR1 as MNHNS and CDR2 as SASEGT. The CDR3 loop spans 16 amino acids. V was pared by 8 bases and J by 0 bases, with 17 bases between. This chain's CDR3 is CASDGQPRGSNQPQHF. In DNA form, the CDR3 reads TGTGCCAGCGATGGCCAGCCTAGAGGTAGCAATCAGCCCCAGCATTTT.

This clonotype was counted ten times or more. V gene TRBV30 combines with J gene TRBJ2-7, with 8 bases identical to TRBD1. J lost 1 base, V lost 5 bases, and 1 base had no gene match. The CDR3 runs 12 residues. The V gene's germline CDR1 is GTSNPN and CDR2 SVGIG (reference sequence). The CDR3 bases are TGTGCCTGGGACAGGGGATCCTACGAGCAGTACTTC. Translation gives CAWDRGSYEQYF.